This T cell receptor beta chain is drawn from a study of T and B cells in COVID-19 patients. The overall study: The recovered patients had mostly mild to moderate COVID-19 with outpatient management. At median age approximately 30 years, recovered patients were younger than active-infection patients at roughly 71.

V shed 0 bases, J shed 10 bases, and the junction held 4 bases outside the gene matches. Germline CDR1 is SGDLS and CDR2 is YYNGEE. This CDR3 region has 14 residues. Blood genomic DNA input for TRB amplification was 250-500 ng. TRB rearrangements were amplified by multiplex PCR with BIOMED2 TRB-A/B primers. TCRdb re-derived calls from the multiplex PCR reads in MiXCR, one entry per CDR3 protein. Of around 15,000 distinct CDR3 sequences detected, around 30% appear once; the ten largest clones hold less than 4.5%. The clonotype comes from a human donor who had recovered from COVID-19. What was sequenced was blood. V gene TRBV9 combines with J gene TRBJ1-6; 7 bases are shared with TRBD1. This CDR3 is CASSVGQGQSPLHF. The CDR3 DNA is TGTGCCAGCAGCGTAGGACAGGGCCAATCACCCCTCCACTTT.